The rows below give T cell receptor beta chains drawn from one sample of a study of blood T cell repertoires in COVID-19. Sequencing was performed with immunoSEQ multiplex PCR; in TCRdb, only in-frame clones are kept and a portion is missing. The top ten hold more than 5% of the sample, which has roughly 160,000 clones, roughly 81% seen once. Sequenced: peripheral blood. These receptors were taken from a woman aged 45-60 years with COVID-19, enrolled during active disease. Both conserved end residues are part of each CDR3. D genes are given only for firm matches. Rows may omit the clone size; those that give it use once, few, many or a size class.

d_gene	abundance	v_gene	j_gene	CDR3nt	CDR3aa
TRBD1	once	TRBV3-1/TRBV3-2	TRBJ2-7	TGTGCCAGCAGCCAAGGGGAAGGGACAGGACACTACGAGCAGTACTTC	CASSQGEGTGHYEQYF
TRBD1	once	TRBV5-4	TRBJ2-1	TGTGCCAGCAGCTTGGGGGACAGGGTTGTTTTTTCCTACAATGAGCAGTTCTTC	CASSLGDRVVFSYNEQFF
NA	NA	TRBV12-5	TRBJ1-1	TGTGCTACGTCGAGGTGGCCGCACGGGGTCACTGAAGCTTTCTTT	CATSRWPHGVTEAFF
NA	NA	TRBV6-5	TRBJ2-7	TGTGCCAGCAGGGCGGACACGGACGAGCAGTACTTC	CASRADTDEQYF
TRBD1	NA	TRBV6-6	TRBJ1-6	TGTGCCAGCAAATCAGGGGGGTTTTCACCCCTCCACTTT	CASKSGGFSPLHF
TRBD1	NA	TRBV12-3/TRBV12-4	TRBJ1-2	TGTGCCAGCAGACCCCCGACAGGGTCTGGCTACACCTTC	CASRPPTGSGYTF
NA	NA	TRBV9	TRBJ2-7	TGTGCCAGCAGCGTAGGAGGGGACAAAGGGGGCGAGCAGTACTTC	CASSVGGDKGGEQYF
TRBD1	NA	TRBV27	TRBJ1-1	TGTGCCAGCAGTTTAGCACCTCGGGCAGGGGGCTTGGGCACTGAAGCTTTCTTT	CASSLAPRAGGLGTEAFF
NA	NA	TRBV30	TRBJ2-2	TGTGCCTGGAGCGGCGGCGGGGAGCTGTTTTTT	CAWSGGGELFF
NA	NA	TRBV21-1	TRBJ1-2	TGTGCCACCGAGGGGGACGGGACAGGGGTGGATGGCTACACCTTC	CATEGDGTGVDGYTF
NA	NA	TRBV4-1	TRBJ1-1	TGCGCCAGCAGCCAAGCCGGGAATGGGATTCCGAACACTGAAGCTTTCTTT	CASSQAGNGIPNTEAFF
NA	NA	TRBV28	TRBJ1-2	TGTGCCAGCAGCCCCTTTACGCAGGGGCTTCTTAACTATGGCTACACCTTC	CASSPFTQGLLNYGYTF
NA	NA	TRBV11-3	TRBJ1-2	TGTGCCAGCAGCTCCCCGGGAGGCTATGGCTACACCTTC	CASSSPGGYGYTF
NA	NA	TRBV4-2	TRBJ2-7	TGTGCCAGCAGCCAAGGCGTCGGTGCCTCCTACGAGCAGTACTTC	CASSQGVGASYEQYF
TRBD1	NA	TRBV6-6	TRBJ1-1	TGTGCCAGCAATGAGGACAGGGGGAACACTGAAGCTTTCTTT	CASNEDRGNTEAFF
NA	NA	TRBV15	TRBJ2-4	TGTGCCACCAGCAGAGATCGGGATAGGGCCAAAAACATTCAGTACTTC	CATSRDRDRAKNIQYF
TRBD2	NA	TRBV6-2/TRBV6-3	TRBJ2-5	TGTGCCAGCAGTGGGACTAGCCTAGAGACCCAGTACTTC	CASSGTSLETQYF
TRBD1	NA	TRBV25-1	TRBJ2-7	TGTGCCAGCAGTGAATCCCCGGGACAGGGGCCTTACGAGCAGTACTTC	CASSESPGQGPYEQYF
TRBD1	NA	TRBV10-1	TRBJ2-7	TGCGCCAGGCTAAAACCGGGACAGAGCTCCTACGAGCAGTACTTC	CARLKPGQSSYEQYF
TRBD2	NA	TRBV6-5	TRBJ2-3	TGTGCCAGCAGTTACTCGATTGAGGCGGGGGGGCAGTATTTT	CASSYSIEAGGQYF
NA	NA	TRBV10-3	TRBJ2-3	TGTGCCATCAGTGACTCGGCTAGAGCAGATACGCAGTATTTT	CAISDSARADTQYF
NA	NA	TRBV5-1	TRBJ1-4	TGCGCCAGCAGCTTCCGCGGGGATAAAGATGCGGGAAAACTGTTTTTT	CASSFRGDKDAGKLFF
TRBD1	NA	TRBV7-7	TRBJ2-5	TGTGCTAGCAGCATCGGACAGGAAGAGACCCAGTACTTC	CASSIGQEETQYF
NA	NA	TRBV27	TRBJ2-7	TGTGCCAGCAGTTTGGAGGCTAGTGGGGCCTACGAGCAGTACTTC	CASSLEASGAYEQYF
NA	NA	TRBV4-1	TRBJ1-1	TGCGCCAGCAGCCAAGGTAGGTGGGGAGGCACTGAAGCTTTCTTT	CASSQGRWGGTEAFF
TRBD1	NA	TRBV30	TRBJ1-1	TGTGCCTGGAGTGTTCCCCCCAGGGGGCTTGATGAAGCTTTCTTT	CAWSVPPRGLDEAFF
TRBD2	NA	TRBV6-4	TRBJ2-1	TGTGCCAGCAGCCGGGAGTCCGGGGGGAATGAGCAGTTCTTC	CASSRESGGNEQFF
NA	NA	TRBV13	TRBJ1-6	TGTGCCAGCAGCCAAAGGCTCAGGGGTAATTCACCCCTCCACTTT	CASSQRLRGNSPLHF
TRBD2	NA	TRBV19	TRBJ2-2	TGTGCCAGTAGTACAACGGGACTAGCGGGGGGGATCACCGGGGAGCTGTTTTTT	CASSTTGLAGGITGELFF
TRBD2	NA	TRBV4-3	TRBJ2-3	TGCGCCAGCAGCCGTAATAGCGGGCGAGGCACAGATACGCAGTATTTT	CASSRNSGRGTDTQYF
NA	once	TRBV7-2	TRBJ1-4	TGTGCCAGCAGCTTAGTAGCGGTTGGAAATGAAAAACTGTTTTTT	CASSLVAVGNEKLFF
TRBD2	once	TRBV9	TRBJ2-5	TGTGCCAGCAGCTTAGCGGGGGGGATAGAGACCCAGTACTTC	CASSLAGGIETQYF
NA	few	TRBV28	TRBJ2-1	TGTGCCAGCAGCGGGATCCTCTACAATGAGCAGTTCTTC	CASSGILYNEQFF
NA	NA	TRBV6-2/TRBV6-3	TRBJ1-1	TGTGCCAGCAGCAGAGGGTGGGCCGCTGAAGCTTTCTTT	CASSRGWAAEAFF
TRBD1	NA	TRBV5-1	TRBJ2-7	TGCGCCAGCAGCCCGGGGACAGGGCCCGAGCAGTACTTC	CASSPGTGPEQYF
TRBD1	NA	TRBV5-4	TRBJ1-2	TGTGCCAGCAGCTTAAGTCAGGGGGTCTATGGCTACACCTTC	CASSLSQGVYGYTF
NA	NA	TRBV28	TRBJ1-3	TGTGCCAGCAGTTTTAGGACAGCTGGAAACACCATATATTTT	CASSFRTAGNTIYF
TRBD2	NA	TRBV9	TRBJ2-1	TGTGCCAGCAGCGTACTAGCGGGGGGGTACAATGAGCAGTTCTTC	CASSVLAGGYNEQFF
NA	NA	TRBV5-1	TRBJ1-5	TGCGCCAGCAGCCCCGACAGGTTCGAGCAGCCCCAGCATTTT	CASSPDRFEQPQHF
TRBD1	NA	TRBV19	TRBJ1-6	TGTGCCAGTACAACCCGGACAGGGGTGAATTCACCCCTCCACTTT	CASTTRTGVNSPLHF
NA	NA	TRBV5-4	TRBJ2-1	TGTGCCAGCAGCTTGGGTGGTAGCTCAAGCTCCTACAATGAGCAGTTCTTC	CASSLGGSSSSYNEQFF
TRBD2	NA	TRBV4-2	TRBJ2-3	TGTGCCAGCAGCCAAGAAGCGGGGGACGCAGATACGCAGTATTTT	CASSQEAGDADTQYF
TRBD1	NA	TRBV29-1	TRBJ1-6	TGCAGCGGGAGAGGGACAGGGGCGAATTCACCCCTCCACTTT	CSGRGTGANSPLHF
TRBD1	NA	TRBV2	TRBJ1-5	TGTGCCAGCAGTGCGGGGACAGCTTTTGATAGCAATCAGCCCCAGCATTTT	CASSAGTAFDSNQPQHF
TRBD1	NA	TRBV3-1/TRBV3-2	TRBJ1-5	TGTGCCAGCAGCTTCGGACAGGGCACCCAGCCCCAGCATTTT	CASSFGQGTQPQHF
NA	NA	TRBV29-1	TRBJ1-2	TGCAGCGCCCCGACAGCTAACTATGGCTACACCTTC	CSAPTANYGYTF
NA	NA	TRBV6-5	TRBJ1-6	TGTGCCAGCAGTTACGAGGACAGTAATTCACCCCTCCACTTT	CASSYEDSNSPLHF
TRBD1	NA	TRBV7-3	TRBJ2-2	TGTGCCAGCAGCCCATCGGGACAGGGGGTCGGGGAGCTGTTTTTT	CASSPSGQGVGELFF
NA	NA	TRBV6-2/TRBV6-3	TRBJ1-2	TGTGCCAGCAGTTACTCGAGTGACTATGGCTACACCTTC	CASSYSSDYGYTF
TRBD1	NA	TRBV6-1	TRBJ1-5	TGTGCCAGCAGTGAAAGGACAGGGGGATGGAATCAGCCCCAGCATTTT	CASSERTGGWNQPQHF
TRBD1	NA	TRBV14	TRBJ2-7	TGTGCCAGCAGCCAGAAACCGGGACAGGGGACCTACGAGCAGTACTTC	CASSQKPGQGTYEQYF
NA	NA	TRBV9	TRBJ1-1	TGTGCCAGCAACCCACAGGGATCCACTGAAGCTTTCTTT	CASNPQGSTEAFF
NA	NA	TRBV6-4	TRBJ1-2	TGTGCCAGCAGTGGCCGCGAAGATGGCTACACCTTC	CASSGREDGYTF